This TCR beta chain appears in the sequencing data of a study of early T cells in non-severe SARS-CoV-2 infection. The wider study: From unsorted whole blood, bulk RNA was sequenced, and the chains remained unpaired. General study findings and limits: The VDJdb matching leaned toward anti-spike CD8 responses and overlooked private and CD4 specificities.

cDNA molecules, individually, were tagged with unique molecular identifiers. TCRdb passed the 5' RACE reads through MiXCR, listing each CDR3 protein once. The sample has around 33,000 distinct CDR3 sequences; roughly 5% are singletons. This clonotype is medium-sized within its sample. The antigen is not known. The ends were cut back, 4 bases at V and 0 bases at J, with 14 bases in the middle. Germline V gene data show CDR1 as SQVTM and CDR2 as ANQGSEA. The CDR3 is 15 amino acids. The specimen sequenced was whole blood. The chain has TRBV29-1 and TRBJ2-3; TRBD1 might be the D (5 bases). The clonotype was recovered from an adult who was a healthcare worker with PCR-confirmed SARS-CoV-2 infection or an uninfected control (not recorded which). CDR3 amino acids: CSVVMAGPSTDTQYF. For the CDR3, the DNA is TGCAGCGTTGTGATGGCAGGGCCGAGCACAGATACGCAGTATTTT.